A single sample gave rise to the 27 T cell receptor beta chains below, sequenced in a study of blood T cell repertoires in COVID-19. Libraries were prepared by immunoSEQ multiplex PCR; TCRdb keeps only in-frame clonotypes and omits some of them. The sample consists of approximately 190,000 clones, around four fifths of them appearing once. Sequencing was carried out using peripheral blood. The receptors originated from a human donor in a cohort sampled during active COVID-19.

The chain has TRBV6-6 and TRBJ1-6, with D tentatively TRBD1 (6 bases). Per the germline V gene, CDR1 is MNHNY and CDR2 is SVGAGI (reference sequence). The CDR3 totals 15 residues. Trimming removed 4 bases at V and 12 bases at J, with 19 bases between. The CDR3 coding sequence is TGTGCCAGCAGTTCGTTCGAACAGGGTGGAGTACCCCTCCACTTT. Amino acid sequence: CASSSFEQGGVPLHF.

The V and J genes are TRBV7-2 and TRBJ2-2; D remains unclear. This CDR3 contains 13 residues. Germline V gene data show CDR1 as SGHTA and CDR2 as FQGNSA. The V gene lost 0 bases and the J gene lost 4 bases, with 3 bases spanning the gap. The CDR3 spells CASSLAGTGELFF. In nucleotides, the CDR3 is TGTGCCAGCAGCTTAGCCGGCACCGGGGAGCTGTTTTTT.

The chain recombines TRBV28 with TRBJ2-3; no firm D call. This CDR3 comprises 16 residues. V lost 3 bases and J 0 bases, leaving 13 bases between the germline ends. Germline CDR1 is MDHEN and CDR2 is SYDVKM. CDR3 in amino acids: CASSFKDSPSTDTQYF. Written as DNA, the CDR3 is TGTGCCAGCAGTTTTAAAGACTCCCCTAGCACAGATACGCAGTATTTT.

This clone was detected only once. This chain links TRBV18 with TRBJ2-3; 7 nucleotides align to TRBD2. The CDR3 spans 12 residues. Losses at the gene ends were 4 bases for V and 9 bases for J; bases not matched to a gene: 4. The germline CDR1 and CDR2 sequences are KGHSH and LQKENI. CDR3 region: CASSLGEGTQYF. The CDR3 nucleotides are TGTGCCAGCTCACTCGGGGAGGGAACGCAGTATTTT.

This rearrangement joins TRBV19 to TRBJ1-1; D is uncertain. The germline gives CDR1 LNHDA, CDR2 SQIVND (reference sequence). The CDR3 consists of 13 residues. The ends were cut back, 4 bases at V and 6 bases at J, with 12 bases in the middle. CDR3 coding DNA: TGTGCCAGTAGTAGGGGAGATGGGCCTGAAGCTTTCTTT. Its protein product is CASSRGDGPEAFF. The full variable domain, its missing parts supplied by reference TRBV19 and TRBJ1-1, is DGGITQSPKYLFRKEGQNVTLSCEQNLNHDAMYWYRQDPGQGLRLIYYSQIVNDFQKGDIAEGYSVSREKKESFPLTVTSAQKNPTAFYLCASSRGDGPEAFFGQGTRLTVV.

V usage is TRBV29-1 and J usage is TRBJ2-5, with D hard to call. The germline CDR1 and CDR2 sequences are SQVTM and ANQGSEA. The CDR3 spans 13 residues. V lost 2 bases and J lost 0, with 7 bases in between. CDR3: CSVETRDQETQYF. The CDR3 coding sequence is TGCAGCGTTGAAACCCGGGACCAAGAGACCCAGTACTTC. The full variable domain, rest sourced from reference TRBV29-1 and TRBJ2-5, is SAVISQKPSRDICQRGTSLTIQCQVDSQVTMMFWYRQQPGQSLTLIATANQGSEATYESGFVIDKFPISRPNLTFSTLTVSNMSPEDSSIYLCSVETRDQETQYFGPGTRLLVL.

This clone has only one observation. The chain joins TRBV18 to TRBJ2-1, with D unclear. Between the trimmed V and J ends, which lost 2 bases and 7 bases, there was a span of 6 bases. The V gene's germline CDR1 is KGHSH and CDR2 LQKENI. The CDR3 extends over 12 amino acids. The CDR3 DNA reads TGTGCCAGCTCACCATACGGTAATGAGCAGTTCTTC. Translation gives CASSPYGNEQFF.

The CDR3 DNA follows: TGTGCCAGCAGCTCACCGGACAGGGCCTATGGCTACACCTTC. Translated, it gives CASSSPDRAYGYTF. The chain recombines TRBV7-9 with TRBJ1-2, with 8 bases that match TRBD1. CDR1 is SEHNR, CDR2 FQNEAQ, per germline (reference sequence). V was pared by 4 bases and J by 4 bases, with 5 bases of the junction left unmatched. The CDR3 is made up of 14 amino acids. The whole variable domain, filled in from reference TRBV7-9 and TRBJ1-2, reads DTGVSQNPRHKITKRGQNVTFRCDPISEHNRLYWYRQTLGQGPEFLTYFQNEAQLEKSRLLSDRFSAERPKGSFSTLEIQRTEQGDSAMYLCASSSPDRAYGYTFGSGTRLTVV.

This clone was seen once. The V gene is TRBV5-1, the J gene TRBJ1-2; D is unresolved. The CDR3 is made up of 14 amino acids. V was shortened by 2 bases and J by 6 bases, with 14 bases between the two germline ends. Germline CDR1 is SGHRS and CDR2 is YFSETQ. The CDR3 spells CASSFSGSEDGYTF. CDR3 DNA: TGCGCCAGCAGCTTTTCTGGCAGTGAGGATGGCTACACCTTC.

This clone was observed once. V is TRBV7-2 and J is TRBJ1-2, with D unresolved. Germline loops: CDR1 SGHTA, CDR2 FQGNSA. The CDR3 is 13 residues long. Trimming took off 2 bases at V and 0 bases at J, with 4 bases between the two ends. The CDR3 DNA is TGTGCCAGCAGCTTACCAGCTAACTATGGCTACACCTTC. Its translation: CASSLPANYGYTF.

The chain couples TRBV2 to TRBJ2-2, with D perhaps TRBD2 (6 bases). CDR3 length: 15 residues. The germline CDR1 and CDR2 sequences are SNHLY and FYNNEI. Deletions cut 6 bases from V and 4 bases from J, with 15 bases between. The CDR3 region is CASRRDVFGTGELFF. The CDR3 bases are TGTGCCAGCAGGCGGGACGTGTTCGGCACCGGGGAGCTGTTTTTT.

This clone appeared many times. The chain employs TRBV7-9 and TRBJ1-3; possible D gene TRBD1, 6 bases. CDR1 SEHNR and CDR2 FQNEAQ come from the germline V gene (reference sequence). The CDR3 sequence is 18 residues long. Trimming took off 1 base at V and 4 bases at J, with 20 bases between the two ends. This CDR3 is CASSLVANLWTAGNTIYF. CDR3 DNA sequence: TGTGCCAGCAGCTTAGTAGCGAACTTATGGACAGCAGGAAACACCATATATTTT.

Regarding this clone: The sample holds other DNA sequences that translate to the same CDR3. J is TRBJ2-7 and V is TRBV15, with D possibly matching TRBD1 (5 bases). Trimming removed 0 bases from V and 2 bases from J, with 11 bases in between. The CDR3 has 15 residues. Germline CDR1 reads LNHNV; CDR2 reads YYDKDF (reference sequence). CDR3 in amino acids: CATSRDDSGTYEQYV. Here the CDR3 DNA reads TGTGCCACCAGCAGAGATGACAGTGGGACCTACGAGCAGTACGTC.

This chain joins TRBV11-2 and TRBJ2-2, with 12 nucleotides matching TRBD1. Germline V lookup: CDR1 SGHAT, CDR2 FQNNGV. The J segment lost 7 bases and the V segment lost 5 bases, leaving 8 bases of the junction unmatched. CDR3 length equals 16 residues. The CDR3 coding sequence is TGTGCCAGCAGCCGTGCGGGACAGGGGGCGGTCGGGGAGCTGTTTTTT. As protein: CASSRAGQGAVGELFF.

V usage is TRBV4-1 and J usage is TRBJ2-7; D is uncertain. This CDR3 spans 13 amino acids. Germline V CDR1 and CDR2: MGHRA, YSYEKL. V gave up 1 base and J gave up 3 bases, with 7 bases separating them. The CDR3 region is CASSQAHSYEQYV. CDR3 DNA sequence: TGCGCCAGCAGCCAAGCGCACAGCTACGAGCAGTACGTC.

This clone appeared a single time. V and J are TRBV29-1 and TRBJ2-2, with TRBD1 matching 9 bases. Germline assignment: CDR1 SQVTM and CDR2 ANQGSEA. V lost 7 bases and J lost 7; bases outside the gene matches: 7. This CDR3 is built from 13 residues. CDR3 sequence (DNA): TGCAGCGCCTACAGGGGGCGCAGCGGGGAGCTGTTTTTT. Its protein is CSAYRGRSGELFF.

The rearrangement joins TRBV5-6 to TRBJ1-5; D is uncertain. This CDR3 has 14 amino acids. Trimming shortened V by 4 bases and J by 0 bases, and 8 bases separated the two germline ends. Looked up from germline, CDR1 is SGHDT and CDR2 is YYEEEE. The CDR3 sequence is CASSPGYSNQPQHF. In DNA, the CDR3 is TGTGCCAGCAGCCCGGGATATAGCAATCAGCCCCAGCATTTT.

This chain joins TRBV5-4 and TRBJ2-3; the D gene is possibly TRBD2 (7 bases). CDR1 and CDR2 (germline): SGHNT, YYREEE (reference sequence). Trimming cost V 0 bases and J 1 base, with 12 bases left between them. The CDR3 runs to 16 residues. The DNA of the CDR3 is TGTGCCAGCAGCTTGGGGGGGCTAGCGGGCACAGATACGCAGTATTTT. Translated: CASSLGGLAGTDTQYF.

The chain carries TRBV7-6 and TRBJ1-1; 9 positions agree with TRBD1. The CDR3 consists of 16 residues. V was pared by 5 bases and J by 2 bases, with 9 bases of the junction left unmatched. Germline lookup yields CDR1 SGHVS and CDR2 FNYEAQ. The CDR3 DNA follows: TGTGCCAGCAGCGAAATAACAGGGGGCGCAAACACTGAAGCTTTCTTT. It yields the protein CASSEITGGANTEAFF.

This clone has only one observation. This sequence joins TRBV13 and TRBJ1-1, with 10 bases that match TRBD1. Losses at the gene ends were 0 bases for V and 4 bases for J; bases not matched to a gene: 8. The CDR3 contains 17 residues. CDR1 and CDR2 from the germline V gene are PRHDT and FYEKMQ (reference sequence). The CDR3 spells CASSLGYGTGATTEAFF. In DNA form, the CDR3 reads TGTGCCAGCAGCTTAGGTTACGGGACAGGGGCCACCACTGAAGCTTTCTTT.

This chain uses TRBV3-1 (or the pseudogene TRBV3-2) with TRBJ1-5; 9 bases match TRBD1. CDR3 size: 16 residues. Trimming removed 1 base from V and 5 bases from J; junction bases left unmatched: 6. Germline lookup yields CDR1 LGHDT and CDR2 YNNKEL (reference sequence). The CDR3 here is CASSQAWTGEDQPQHF. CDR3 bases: TGTGCCAGCAGCCAAGCTTGGACAGGGGAAGATCAGCCCCAGCATTTT.

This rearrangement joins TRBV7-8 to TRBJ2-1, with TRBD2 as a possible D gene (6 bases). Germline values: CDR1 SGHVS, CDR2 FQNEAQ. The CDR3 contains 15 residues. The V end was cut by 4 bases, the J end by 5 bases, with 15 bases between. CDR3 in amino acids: CASSSSRLVDNEQFF. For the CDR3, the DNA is TGTGCCAGCAGCTCGAGCCGACTAGTCGACAATGAGCAGTTCTTC. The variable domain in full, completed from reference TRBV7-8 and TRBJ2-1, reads GAGVSQSPRYKVAKRGQDVALRCDPISGHVSLFWYQQALGQGPEFLTYFQNEAQLDKSGLPSDRFFAERPEGSVSTLKIQRTQQEDSAVYLCASSSSRLVDNEQFFGPGTRLTVL.

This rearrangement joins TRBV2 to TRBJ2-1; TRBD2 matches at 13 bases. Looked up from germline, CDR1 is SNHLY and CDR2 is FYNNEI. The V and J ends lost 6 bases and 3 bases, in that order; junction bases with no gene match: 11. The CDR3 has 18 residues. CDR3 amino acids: CASSGLAGVGGYYNEQFF. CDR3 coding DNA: TGTGCCAGCAGCGGACTAGCGGGAGTGGGGGGCTACTACAATGAGCAGTTCTTC.

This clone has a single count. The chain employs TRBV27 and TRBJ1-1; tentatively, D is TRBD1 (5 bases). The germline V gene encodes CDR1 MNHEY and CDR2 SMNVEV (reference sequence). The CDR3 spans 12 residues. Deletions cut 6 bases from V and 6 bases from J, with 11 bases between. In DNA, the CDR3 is TGTGCCAGCAGGAGGACACGAGCTGAAGCTTTCTTT. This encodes CASRRTRAEAFF.

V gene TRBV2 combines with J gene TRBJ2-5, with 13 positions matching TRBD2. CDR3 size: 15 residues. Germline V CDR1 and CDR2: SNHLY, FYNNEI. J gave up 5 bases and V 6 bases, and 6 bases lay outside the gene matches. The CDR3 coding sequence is TGTGCCAGCAGCGAGGGACTAGCGGGACCGGAGACCCAGTACTTC. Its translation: CASSEGLAGPETQYF.

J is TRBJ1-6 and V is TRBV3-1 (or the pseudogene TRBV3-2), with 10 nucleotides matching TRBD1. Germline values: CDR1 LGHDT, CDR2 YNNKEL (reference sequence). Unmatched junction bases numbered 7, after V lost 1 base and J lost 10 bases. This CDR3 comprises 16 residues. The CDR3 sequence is CASSQGGDRGRSPLHF. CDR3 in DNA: TGTGCCAGCAGCCAAGGTGGGGACAGGGGTCGGTCACCCCTCCACTTT.

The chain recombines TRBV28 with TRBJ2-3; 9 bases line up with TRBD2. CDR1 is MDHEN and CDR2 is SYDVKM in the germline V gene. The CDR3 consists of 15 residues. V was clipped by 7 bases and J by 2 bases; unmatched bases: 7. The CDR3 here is CASTGAGGTTDTQYF. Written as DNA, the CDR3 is TGTGCCAGCACTGGAGCGGGAGGAACCACAGATACGCAGTATTTT.